This record looks at one TCR beta chain sequence and its context. The naive CD8 subset, CD45RO-negative cells positively selected for CCR7, excluded terminally differentiated effector memory CD45RA+ cells. Assay: immunoSEQ multiplex PCR; the TCRdb copy retains only in-frame clones and omits some. The sample includes 630,000 or so clones, more than 95% of them seen just once. These data are taken from a study of shared clonotypes between healthy human individuals. CDR3 length: 17 amino acids. V dropped 2 bases and J dropped 7; count of bases not matched to a gene: 11. In germline, CDR1 is SEHNR, CDR2 FQNEAQ (reference sequence).

This clonotype was sampled from a young man in good health. Sequenced input: naive CD8+ T cells sorted from blood. The V call is TRBV7-9, the J call TRBJ1-5; TRBD1 aligns across 10 bases. The CDR3 sequence is CASSLSLGTGDEQPQHF. CDR3 sequence (DNA): TGTGCCAGCAGCTTAAGTCTCGGGACAGGGGATGAACAGCCCCAGCATTTT.